What follows are 31 T cell receptor beta chains derived from one specimen sequenced in a study of blood T cell repertoires in COVID-19. Some clones are missing from TCRdb's copy, which holds only in-frame ones; the method was immunoSEQ multiplex PCR. The sample consists of approximately 170,000 clones, about 83% of them appearing once. The sample consisted of peripheral blood. Receptors originate from a young man with active or convalescent COVID-19.

This clone appeared a few times. The chain has TRBV4-1 and TRBJ1-1; D gene ambiguous. Trimming removed 1 base at V and 0 bases at J, with 18 bases between. From germline, CDR1 is MGHRA and CDR2 YSYEKL. The CDR3 sequence is 18 residues long. CDR3 in amino acids: CASSQVTAPMAMNTEAFF. As DNA, the CDR3 is TGCGCCAGCAGCCAAGTGACTGCCCCGATGGCCATGAACACTGAAGCTTTCTTT.

The V gene is TRBV18, the J gene TRBJ2-7; perhaps TRBD1 as D (6 bases). Germline lookup yields CDR1 KGHSH and CDR2 LQKENI. The V end was cut by 1 base, the J end by 5 bases, with 30 bases between. The CDR3 contains 20 residues. CDR3 sequence reads: CASSPLVPPPGRLRGNEQYV. DNA of the CDR3: TGTGCCAGCTCACCACTCGTCCCCCCACCGGGGCGCCTAAGGGGGAACGAGCAGTACGTC.

The V call is TRBV7-9, the J call TRBJ2-7; 11 nucleotides match TRBD2. CDR1 and CDR2 from the germline V gene are SEHNR and FQNEAQ (reference sequence). Losses at the gene ends were 3 bases for V and 0 bases for J; bases not matched to a gene: 4. This CDR3 spans 16 amino acids. DNA of the CDR3: TGTGCCAGCAGCTTTTTTACTAGCGGGGGCTCCTACGAGCAGTACGTC. Protein: CASSFFTSGGSYEQYV.

This chain links TRBV3-1 (or the pseudogene TRBV3-2) with TRBJ1-4, with 8 bases identical to TRBD1. V shed 8 bases and J 7 bases; nucleotides not matched to a gene: 6. The germline V gene has CDR1 LGHDT and CDR2 YNNKEL (reference sequence). The CDR3 is 13 amino acids. The DNA of the CDR3 is TGTGCCAGCCAACAGGGGGGACGTGAAAAACTGTTTTTT. It codes for CASQQGGREKLFF.

The chain links TRBV13 to TRBJ2-3; tentatively, D is TRBD1 (5 bases). The CDR3 extends over 15 amino acids. Trimming pared 2 bases from V and 2 bases from J, leaving 11 bases between. The germline CDR1 and CDR2 sequences are PRHDT and FYEKMQ (reference sequence). CDR3 nucleotide sequence: TGTGCCAGCAGCTTAACCAGGGAAATCACAGATACGCAGTATTTT. Its translation: CASSLTREITDTQYF.

This sequence joins TRBV19 and TRBJ2-2, with a weak D call TRBD1 (5 bases). The CDR3 runs 13 residues. Looked up from germline, CDR1 is LNHDA and CDR2 is SQIVND (reference sequence). Trimming left V 5 bases short and J 6 bases short, with 10 bases between. This chain's CDR3 is CASSVQGSGELFF. The CDR3 DNA reads TGTGCCAGTAGTGTTCAGGGATCCGGGGAGCTGTTTTTT.

This chain links TRBV27 with TRBJ2-3; D unresolved. V was cut by 3 bases and J by 2 bases, with 9 bases left in between. Germline lookup yields CDR1 MNHEY and CDR2 SMNVEV (reference sequence). The CDR3 extends over 14 amino acids. The CDR3 is CASSFGDSTDTQYF. Here the CDR3 DNA reads TGTGCCAGCAGTTTCGGAGACTCCACAGATACGCAGTATTTT.

The V and J genes are TRBV9 and TRBJ2-1; 7 bases map to TRBD2. V lost 3 bases, J lost 8 bases, and 11 bases stayed unmatched. Looked up from germline, CDR1 is SGDLS and CDR2 is YYNGEE. The CDR3 runs to 15 residues. The CDR3 DNA reads TGTGCCAGCAGCGCTCGACTAGCAGGCGTATATGAGCAGTTCTTC. Its translation: CASSARLAGVYEQFF.

V usage is TRBV3-1 (or the pseudogene TRBV3-2) and J usage is TRBJ2-1; D gene ambiguous. The CDR3 runs 14 residues. Germline loops: CDR1 LGHDT, CDR2 YNNKEL (reference sequence). With 1 base removed from V and 6 bases from J, the gap between germline ends came to 10 bases. CDR3 residues: CASSQVRASNEQFF. The CDR3 DNA is TGTGCCAGCAGCCAAGTTCGCGCGTCCAATGAGCAGTTCTTC.

The genes are TRBV4-2 and TRBJ2-3, with TRBD1 identical over 7 bases. The CDR3 sequence is 14 residues long. J gave up 5 bases and V 5 bases, and 7 bases lay outside the gene matches. Germline values: CDR1 LGHNA, CDR2 YNFKEQ. CDR3 region: CASSGRTGEDTQYF. DNA for the CDR3: TGTGCCAGCAGCGGGCGGACAGGAGAAGATACGCAGTATTTT.

The count of this clone is one. The V call is TRBV28, the J call TRBJ1-1, with TRBD1 matching over 7 bases. J was trimmed by 0 bases and V by 6 bases; bases with no gene match: 7. CDR3 length equals 15 residues. The germline gives CDR1 MDHEN, CDR2 SYDVKM. The CDR3 coding sequence is TGTGCCAGCAGCCGTCCCGGACAGGTGAACACTGAAGCTTTCTTT. It specifies CASSRPGQVNTEAFF.

This clone has only one observation. The chain is built from TRBV18 and TRBJ2-3, with TRBD2 matching over 12 bases. Losses at the gene ends were 6 bases for V and 1 base for J; bases not matched to a gene: 8. The germline V gene encodes CDR1 KGHSH and CDR2 LQKENI. The CDR3 length is 17 residues. Here the CDR3 DNA reads TGTGCCAGCTCCCGAGGACTAGCGGGGTCGGGCACAGATACGCAGTATTTT. Its translation: CASSRGLAGSGTDTQYF.

V is TRBV29-1 and J is TRBJ1-2; possibly TRBD1 for D (5 bases). The CDR3 consists of 16 residues. From germline, CDR1 is SQVTM and CDR2 ANQGSEA. CDR3 bases: TGCATCAATATTGTATGGAGGGGAAAAAAGGACTATGGCTACACCTTC. This translates into CINIVWRGKKDYGYTF.

Regarding this clone: Other DNA sequences in this specimen translate into the identical CDR3. This chain links TRBV12-3 or TRBV12-4 with TRBJ1-2, with D maybe TRBD1 (6 bases). V was pared by 3 bases and J by 4 bases, with 9 bases between. The CDR3 extends over 13 amino acids. The CDR3 loop is CASSFGRGYGYTF. CDR3 sequence (DNA): TGTGCCAGCAGTTTCGGCAGGGGCTATGGCTACACCTTC.

The chain employs TRBV28 and TRBJ2-7, with TRBD2 identical over 7 bases. CDR1 and CDR2 (germline): MDHEN, SYDVKM. CDR3 length: 13 residues. V was pared by 3 bases and J by 5 bases, with 4 bases of the junction left unmatched. The CDR3 protein is CASSFAGVDEQYV. CDR3 nucleotides: TGTGCCAGCAGTTTTGCGGGGGTGGACGAGCAGTACGTC.

V usage is TRBV18 and J usage is TRBJ1-6; the match to TRBD1 covers 7 bases. The length of the CDR3 is 17 residues. Germline CDR1 is KGHSH and CDR2 is LQKENI. Losses at the gene ends were 2 bases for V and 3 bases for J; bases not matched to a gene: 7. CDR3 coding DNA: TGTGCCAGCTCACCAGTAAGGACAGGCGACTATAATTCACCCCTCCACTTT. It translates to CASSPVRTGDYNSPLHF.

This chain links TRBV4-2 with TRBJ1-1; 9 bases map to TRBD1. V lost 4 bases and J lost 0; bases outside the gene matches: 6. This CDR3 contains 16 residues. Germline-derived CDR1 and CDR2 are LGHNA and YNFKEQ. Here the CDR3 reads CASSPPGTGMNTEAFF. In DNA form, the CDR3 reads TGTGCCAGCAGCCCTCCGGGGACAGGGATGAACACTGAAGCTTTCTTT.

This chain uses TRBV5-1 with TRBJ1-1; no firm D call. CDR3 length equals 14 residues. The germline V and J ends were trimmed by 0 bases and 0 bases, with 6 bases remaining between them. Looked up from germline, CDR1 is SGHRS and CDR2 is YFSETQ. The CDR3 region has the DNA TGCGCCAGCAGCTTGGGTAACATGAACACTGAAGCTTTCTTT. It is translated as CASSLGNMNTEAFF.

The J gene is TRBJ1-4, the V gene TRBV30; no definite D call. Trimming stripped 3 bases from V and 5 bases from J, with 7 bases between. The CDR3 spans 12 residues. The germline gives CDR1 GTSNPN, CDR2 SVGIG (reference sequence). In DNA form, the CDR3 reads TGTGCCTGGAGCACGAGGAATGAAAAACTGTTTTTT. This sequence encodes CAWSTRNEKLFF.

This rearrangement joins TRBV9 to TRBJ1-6; 12 bases fit TRBD1. Germline assignment: CDR1 SGDLS and CDR2 YYNGEE. J gave up 10 bases and V 5 bases, and 7 bases lay outside the gene matches. The CDR3 runs 15 residues. The CDR3 reads CASRGTGGTKSPLHF. The CDR3 bases are TGTGCCAGCAGAGGGACAGGGGGCACAAAATCACCCCTCCACTTT.

This sequence joins TRBV7-8 and TRBJ2-7, with D perhaps matching TRBD1 (6 bases). The CDR3 is 13 amino acids. Deletions cut 2 bases from V and 6 bases from J, with 11 bases between. The V gene's germline CDR1 is SGHVS and CDR2 FQNEAQ. CDR3 sequence: CASSLWDKSEQYV. CDR3 nucleotide sequence: TGTGCCAGCAGCTTATGGGACAAAAGCGAGCAGTACGTC.

The chain combines TRBV18 with TRBJ2-7; 10 bases agree with TRBD2. The CDR3 length is 13 residues. V lost 8 bases to trimming and J lost 7 bases; unmatched junction nucleotides: 8. Germline V gene data show CDR1 as KGHSH and CDR2 as LQKENI. CDR3 nucleotide sequence: TGTGCCAGCCTTCTAGCGGGAGCGGGGGAGCAGTACTTC. Translating gives CASLLAGAGEQYF.

The CDR3 DNA reads as TGTGCCAGCAGCCAAGATTGGACAGGGGGGGCTGAAGCTTTCTTT. Its protein product is CASSQDWTGGAEAFF. The rearrangement uses TRBV4-2 and TRBJ1-1; 10 nucleotides match TRBD1. V was pared by 0 bases and J by 6 bases, with 4 bases of the junction left unmatched. Germline CDR1 LGHNA, CDR2 YNFKEQ. CDR3 length: 15 amino acids.

The chain joins TRBV25-1 to TRBJ2-5; weak D call: TRBD1 (7 bases). This CDR3 is 15 amino acids long. CDR1 and CDR2 from the germline V gene are MGHDK and SYGVNS. V lost 6 bases and J 1 base, leaving 15 bases between the germline ends. CDR3 nucleotides: TGTGCCAGCAGCCCCTGGGGGGACAGCCAAGAGACCCAGTACTTC. It translates to CASSPWGDSQETQYF. Drawing the rest from reference TRBV25-1 and TRBJ2-5, the complete variable domain is EADIYQTPRYLVIGTGKKITLECSQTMGHDKMYWYQQDPGMELHLIHYSYGVNSTEKGDLSSESTVSRIRTEHFPLTLESARPSHTSQYLCASSPWGDSQETQYFGPGTRLLVL.

The CDR3 region is CASSLNNNQPQHF. The CDR3 coding sequence is TGTGCCAGCAGTTTAAATAACAATCAGCCCCAGCATTTT. The chain joins TRBV28 to TRBJ1-5; D uncertain. The CDR3 consists of 13 residues. The V and J ends lost 2 bases and 3 bases respectively, with 5 bases between them. Germline lookup yields CDR1 MDHEN and CDR2 SYDVKM.

The chain couples TRBV9 to TRBJ1-4, with 9 bases fitting TRBD1. CDR1 is SGDLS and CDR2 is YYNGEE in the germline V gene. The CDR3 has 15 residues. Losses at the gene ends were 3 bases for V and 5 bases for J; bases not matched to a gene: 5. The CDR3 loop is CASSGRDRANEKLFF. The CDR3, as DNA: TGTGCCAGCAGCGGGCGGGACAGGGCGAATGAAAAACTGTTTTTT. The variable domain in full, with the rest retrieved from reference TRBV9 and TRBJ1-4, is DSGVTQTPKHLITATGQRVTLRCSPRSGDLSVYWYQQSLDQGLQFLIQYYNGEERAKGNILERFSAQQFPDLHSELNLSSLELGDSALYFCASSGRDRANEKLFFGSGTQLSVL.

The chain carries TRBV4-3 and TRBJ2-1; D is unresolved. Germline values: CDR1 LGHNA, CDR2 YSLEER. The CDR3 is 15 residues long. Trimming removed 0 bases at V and 4 bases at J, with 10 bases between. In nucleotides, the CDR3 is TGCGCCAGCAGCCAAGAGTACCTGACTTACAATGAGCAGTTCTTC. Amino acids: CASSQEYLTYNEQFF.

The J gene is TRBJ2-3, the V gene TRBV15; perhaps TRBD2 as D (6 bases). The CDR3 is made up of 15 amino acids. The germline gives CDR1 LNHNV, CDR2 YYDKDF (reference sequence). With 5 bases removed from V and 2 bases from J, the gap between germline ends came to 14 bases. CDR3: CATSGAGGPTDTQYF. The CDR3 DNA is TGTGCCACCAGCGGGGCCGGGGGTCCCACAGATACGCAGTATTTT. Complete variable domain (other parts from reference TRBV15 and TRBJ2-3): DAMVIQNPRYQVTQFGKPVTLSCSQTLNHNVMYWYQQKSSQAPKLLFHYYDKDFNNEADTPDNFQSRRPNTSFCFLDIRSPGLGDTAMYLCATSGAGGPTDTQYFGPGTRLTVL.

The chain uses TRBV7-9 and TRBJ1-2; no firm D call. CDR3 length: 13 amino acids. CDR1 and CDR2 from the germline V gene are SEHNR and FQNEAQ (reference sequence). V lost 2 bases and J 6 bases, leaving 10 bases between the germline ends. CDR3 amino acids: CASSLLSRDGYTF. The CDR3 DNA reads TGTGCCAGCAGCTTACTCAGCCGGGATGGCTACACCTTC.

The genes are TRBV18 and TRBJ2-2; 9 bases are a match to TRBD2. Germline values: CDR1 KGHSH, CDR2 LQKENI. The junction had 3 bases not matched to a gene; V was cut back by 2 bases and J by 5 bases. This CDR3 comprises 15 residues. CDR3 DNA sequence: TGTGCCAGCTCACCATTAGCGGGAGATACCGGGGAGCTGTTTTTT. Protein product: CASSPLAGDTGELFF. The full variable domain, with the rest looked up from reference TRBV18 and TRBJ2-2, is NAGVMQNPRHLVRRRGQEARLRCSPMKGHSHVYWYRQLPEEGLKFMVYLQKENIIDESGMPKERFSAEFPKEGPSILRIQQVVRGDSAAYFCASSPLAGDTGELFFGEGSRLTVL.

This clone has just one count. The chain recombines TRBV5-1 with TRBJ1-1, with 7 bases identical to TRBD1. CDR3 length: 18 residues. Germline V gene lookup returns CDR1 SGHRS and CDR2 YFSETQ. The ends lost 4 bases at V and 6 bases at J; junction bases unmatched: 21. The CDR3 reads CASSTTYPDRRRDAEAFF. CDR3 in DNA: TGCGCCAGCAGCACAACATACCCGGACAGGCGGAGGGATGCTGAAGCTTTCTTT.